This paragraph covers one T cell receptor (beta chain) sequence. The record originates from a study of cytomegalovirus exposure and HLA in healthy donors. The CDR3 sequence is 13 residues long. In germline, CDR1 is LGHNA, CDR2 YSLEER. Trimming pared 2 bases from V and 7 bases from J, leaving 9 bases between. Use of 60 Vbeta and 13 Jbeta primers characterized the PCR. Assay: immunoSEQ multiplex PCR; the TCRdb copy retains only in-frame clones and omits some. Of approximately 190,000 clones listed, more than 60% are singletons. Healthy bone marrow donors made up the cohort. The sample comprised PBMCs. V usage is TRBV4-3 and J usage is TRBJ2-4; D is unclear. This sequence originates from a woman aged 25 to 45 in good health and CMV-seropositive. As DNA, the CDR3 is TGCGCCAGCAGCCAAAGTGCAGTCAACATTCAGTACTTC. It codes for CASSQSAVNIQYF.